What follows are 8 T cell receptor beta chains derived from one specimen sequenced in a study of T cell repertoires in cytomegalovirus infection. TCRdb reprocessed the reads with MiXCR, giving one entry per CDR3 protein. The repertoire has around 230,000 distinct CDR3 sequences, 35% to 40% of them found once; the top ten carry around 64%. For these TCRs, the target antigens are not known. Sample: CD8+ T cells from cultured PBMCs, taken from culture after CMV antigen stimulation. The receptors originated from a human donor in good health (CMV status not recorded). Some clones in this sample may be carry-over from other donors' samples.

The chain carries TRBV28 and TRBJ1-5; D may be TRBD1 (6 bases). CDR1 is MDHEN and CDR2 is SYDVKM in the germline V gene. This CDR3 spans 17 amino acids. Between the trimmed V and J ends, which lost 5 bases and 5 bases, there was a span of 22 bases. The CDR3 nucleotides read TGTGCCAGCAGTCCCGGACAGCCAATACCAGGAGATCAGCCCCAGCATTTT. Protein sequence: CASSPGQPIPGDQPQHF.

This clonotype was seen more than once but under ten times. The chain couples TRBV6-2 or TRBV6-3 to TRBJ2-7; TRBD2 matches 10 bases. Germline assignment: CDR1 MNHEY and CDR2 SVGEGT. J lost 5 bases, V lost 4 bases, and 5 bases had no gene match. The CDR3 is 14 residues long. The CDR3 loop is CASSLPSGSNEQYF. The DNA for the CDR3 is TGTGCCAGCAGTTTGCCTAGCGGGAGTAACGAGCAGTACTTC.

The chain combines TRBV14 with TRBJ2-7; no definite D call. This CDR3 contains 11 residues. V was cut by 4 bases and J by 5 bases, with 6 bases left in between. The germline V gene encodes CDR1 SGHDN and CDR2 FVKESK. In DNA form, the CDR3 reads TGTGCCAGCAGCCTCCATGACGAGCAGTACTTC. Residues: CASSLHDEQYF.

To note about this clonotype: At one end, the junction sequence differs from germline, possibly due to a read error. The V gene is TRBV7-8, the J gene TRBJ2-1, with D uncertain. Germline-derived CDR1 and CDR2 are SGHVS and FQNEAQ. The CDR3 is 16 residues long. CDR3 residues: CASSLRRVRYYNDQFF. The CDR3 DNA reads as TGTGCAAGCAGCTTAAGAAGGGTCCGATACTACAATGATCAGTTCTTC.

In regard to this clonotype: This likely comes from a read error, as the CDR3 has no conserved phenylalanine or tryptophan at its end. No DNA is shown, since the ends of the CDR3 on it are uncertain; the CDR3 is the one TCRdb lists. The chain has TRBV6-1 and TRBJ1-1. Inclusive of both ends, the CDR3 amounts to 12 amino acids. Germline loops: CDR1 MNHNS, CDR2 SASEGT. CDR3 sequence reads: CASTWVRTEAYL.

V is TRBV19 and J is TRBJ1-5; maybe TRBD1 (6 bases). Germline V gene sequence: CDR1 LNHDA, CDR2 SQIVND (reference sequence). CDR3 length equals 15 residues. V dropped 1 base and J dropped 6 bases, with 13 bases sitting between them. This CDR3 is CASSIGGTGRQPQHF. The CDR3, as DNA: TGTGCCAGTAGTATAGGGGGTACAGGGCGTCAGCCCCAGCATTTT.

The chain recombines TRBV5-4 with TRBJ2-7; perhaps TRBD1 as D (6 bases). The V gene lost 4 bases and the J gene lost 4 bases, with 12 bases spanning the gap. Germline V gene lookup returns CDR1 SGHNT and CDR2 YYREEE (reference sequence). This CDR3 is built from 13 residues. CDR3 loop: CASSGGQSYEQYF. Written as DNA, the CDR3 is TGTGCCAGCAGCGGAGGACAGAGTTACGAGCAGTACTTC.

The sample holds many counts of this clonotype. One end of the junction varies from germline; a read error may be responsible. The chain employs TRBV7-9 and TRBJ2-5; 8 bases line up with TRBD1. The CDR3 is 11 residues long. Looked up from germline, CDR1 is SEHNR and CDR2 is FQNEAQ (reference sequence). The CDR3 DNA is TGTGCCAGCAGCTTAGACCAGGGGGCAAACTTC. This codes for CASSLDQGANF.